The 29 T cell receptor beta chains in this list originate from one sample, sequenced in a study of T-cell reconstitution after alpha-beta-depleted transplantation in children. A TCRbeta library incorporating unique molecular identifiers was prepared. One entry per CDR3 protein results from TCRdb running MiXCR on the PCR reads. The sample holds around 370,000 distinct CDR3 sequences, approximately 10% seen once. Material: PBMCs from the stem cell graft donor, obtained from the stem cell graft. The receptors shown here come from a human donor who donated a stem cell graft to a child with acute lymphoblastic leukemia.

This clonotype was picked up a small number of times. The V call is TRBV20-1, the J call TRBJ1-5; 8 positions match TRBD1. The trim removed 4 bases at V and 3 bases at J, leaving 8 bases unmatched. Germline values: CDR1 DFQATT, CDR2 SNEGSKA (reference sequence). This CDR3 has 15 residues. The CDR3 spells CSATGQGGFNQPQHF. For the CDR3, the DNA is TGCAGTGCTACCGGACAGGGTGGGTTCAATCAGCCCCAGCATTTT.

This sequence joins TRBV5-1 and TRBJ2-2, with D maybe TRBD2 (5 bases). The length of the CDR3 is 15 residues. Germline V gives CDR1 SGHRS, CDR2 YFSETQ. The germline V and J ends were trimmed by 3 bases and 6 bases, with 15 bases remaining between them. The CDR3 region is CASSSSALRAGELFF. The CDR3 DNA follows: TGCGCCAGCAGCTCTTCTGCCCTGAGGGCCGGGGAGCTGTTTTTT.

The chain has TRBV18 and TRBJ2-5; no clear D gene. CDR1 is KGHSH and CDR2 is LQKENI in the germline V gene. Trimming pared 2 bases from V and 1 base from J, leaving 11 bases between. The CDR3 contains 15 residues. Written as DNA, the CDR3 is TGTGCCAGCTCACCATTGGACCAAACCCAAGAGACCCAGTACTTC. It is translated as CASSPLDQTQETQYF.

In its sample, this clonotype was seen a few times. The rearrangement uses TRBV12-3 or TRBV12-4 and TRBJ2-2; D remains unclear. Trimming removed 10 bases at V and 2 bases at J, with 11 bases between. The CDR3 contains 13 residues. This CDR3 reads CAMYAVNTGELFF. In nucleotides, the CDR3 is TGTGCCATGTACGCTGTAAACACCGGGGAGCTGTTTTTT.

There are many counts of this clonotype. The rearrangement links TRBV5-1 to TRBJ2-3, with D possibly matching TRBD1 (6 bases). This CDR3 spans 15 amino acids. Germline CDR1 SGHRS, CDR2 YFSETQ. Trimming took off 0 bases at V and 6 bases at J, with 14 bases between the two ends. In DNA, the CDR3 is TGCGCCAGCAGCTTGGCGGGACATCGCGGTGATACGCAGTATTTT. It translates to CASSLAGHRGDTQYF.

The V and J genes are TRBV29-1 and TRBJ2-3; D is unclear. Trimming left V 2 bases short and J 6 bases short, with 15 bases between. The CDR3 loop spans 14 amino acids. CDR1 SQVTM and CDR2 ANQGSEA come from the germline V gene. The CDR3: CSVEYALGPDTQYF. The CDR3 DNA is TGCAGCGTTGAATATGCCCTGGGCCCCGATACGCAGTATTTT.

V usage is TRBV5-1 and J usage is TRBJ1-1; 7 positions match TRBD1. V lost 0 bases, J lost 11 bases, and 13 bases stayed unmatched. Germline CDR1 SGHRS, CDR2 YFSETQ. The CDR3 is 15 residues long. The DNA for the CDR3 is TGCGCCAGCAGCTTGGAGGGACAGACCTCGACCGGGGCTTTCTTT. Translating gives CASSLEGQTSTGAFF.

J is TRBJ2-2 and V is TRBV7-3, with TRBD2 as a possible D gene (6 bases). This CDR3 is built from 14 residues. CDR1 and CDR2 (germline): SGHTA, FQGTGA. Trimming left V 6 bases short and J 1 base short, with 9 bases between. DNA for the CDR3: TGTGCCAGCAGTCGGGAGCTGAACACCGGGGAGCTGTTTTTT. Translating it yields CASSRELNTGELFF.

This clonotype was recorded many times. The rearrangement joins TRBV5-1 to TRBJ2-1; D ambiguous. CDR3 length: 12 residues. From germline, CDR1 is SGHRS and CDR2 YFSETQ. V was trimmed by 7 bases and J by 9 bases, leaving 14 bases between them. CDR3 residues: CASAREFGEQFF. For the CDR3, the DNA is TGCGCCAGCGCGAGAGAGTTTGGTGAGCAGTTCTTC. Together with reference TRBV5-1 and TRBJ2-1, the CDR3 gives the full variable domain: KAGVTQTPRYLIKTRGQQVTLSCSPISGHRSVSWYQQTPGQGLQFLFEYFSETQRNKGNFPGRFSGRQFSNSRSEMNVSTLELGDSALYLCASAREFGEQFFGPGTRLTVL.

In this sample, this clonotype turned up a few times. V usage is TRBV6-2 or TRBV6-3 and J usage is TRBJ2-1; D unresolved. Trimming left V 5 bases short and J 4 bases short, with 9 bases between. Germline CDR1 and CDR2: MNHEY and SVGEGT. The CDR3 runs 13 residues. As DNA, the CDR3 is TGTGCCAGCAGTCCTACTATATACAATGAGCAGTTCTTC. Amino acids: CASSPTIYNEQFF.

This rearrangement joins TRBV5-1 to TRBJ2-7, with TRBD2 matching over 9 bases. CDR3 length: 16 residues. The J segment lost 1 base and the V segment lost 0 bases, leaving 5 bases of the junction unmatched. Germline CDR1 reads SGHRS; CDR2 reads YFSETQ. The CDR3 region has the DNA TGCGCCAGCAGCTTGGCCGGGCTAGCGGGGTCCTACGAGCAGTACTTC. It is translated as CASSLAGLAGSYEQYF.

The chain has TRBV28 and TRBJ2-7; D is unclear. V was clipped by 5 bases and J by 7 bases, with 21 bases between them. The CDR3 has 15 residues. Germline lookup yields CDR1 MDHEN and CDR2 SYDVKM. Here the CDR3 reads CASSPPAGRAPEQYF. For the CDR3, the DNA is TGTGCCAGCAGTCCGCCGGCCGGTAGGGCACCGGAGCAGTACTTC. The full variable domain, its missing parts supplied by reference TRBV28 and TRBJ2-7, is DVKVTQSSRYLVKRTGEKVFLECVQDMDHENMFWYRQDPGLGLRLIYFSYDVKMKEKGDIPEGYSVSREKKERFSLILESASTNQTSMYLCASSPPAGRAPEQYFGPGTRLTVT.

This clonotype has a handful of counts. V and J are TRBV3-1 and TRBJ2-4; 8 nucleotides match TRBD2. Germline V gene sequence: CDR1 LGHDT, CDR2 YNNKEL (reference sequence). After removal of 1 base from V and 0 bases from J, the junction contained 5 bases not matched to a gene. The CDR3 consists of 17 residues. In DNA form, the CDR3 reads TGTGCCAGCAGCCAAGTCCCCCTAGCGGGAGCCAAAAACATTCAGTACTTC. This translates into CASSQVPLAGAKNIQYF.

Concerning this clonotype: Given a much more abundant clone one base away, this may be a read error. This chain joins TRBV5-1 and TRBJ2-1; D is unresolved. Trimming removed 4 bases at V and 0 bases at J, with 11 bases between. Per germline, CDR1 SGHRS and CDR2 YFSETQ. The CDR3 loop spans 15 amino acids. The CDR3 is CASSPSVGSYNEQFF. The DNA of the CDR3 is TGCGCCAGCAGCCCCTCGGTGGGCTCCTACAATGAGCAGTTCTTC.

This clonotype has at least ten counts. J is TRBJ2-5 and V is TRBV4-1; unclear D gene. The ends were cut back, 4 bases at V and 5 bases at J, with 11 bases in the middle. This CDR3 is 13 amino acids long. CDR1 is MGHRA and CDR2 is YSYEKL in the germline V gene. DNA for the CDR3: TGCGCCAGCAGCCGGGAAGGGCTGGAGACCCAGTACTTC. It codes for CASSREGLETQYF.

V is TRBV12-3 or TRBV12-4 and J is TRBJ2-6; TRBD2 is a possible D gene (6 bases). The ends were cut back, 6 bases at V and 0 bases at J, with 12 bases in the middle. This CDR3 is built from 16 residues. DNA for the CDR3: TGTGCCAGCAGAGACGCGGGAATCTCTGGGGCCAACGTCCTGACTTTC. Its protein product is CASRDAGISGANVLTF.

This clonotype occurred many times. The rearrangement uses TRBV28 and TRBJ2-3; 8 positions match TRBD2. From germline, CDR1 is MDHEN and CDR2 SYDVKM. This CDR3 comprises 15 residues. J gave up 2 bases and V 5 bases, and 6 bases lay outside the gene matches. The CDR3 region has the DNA TGTGCCAGCAGTCCCCGGGAGGGTTACACAGATACGCAGTATTTT. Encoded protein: CASSPREGYTDTQYF.

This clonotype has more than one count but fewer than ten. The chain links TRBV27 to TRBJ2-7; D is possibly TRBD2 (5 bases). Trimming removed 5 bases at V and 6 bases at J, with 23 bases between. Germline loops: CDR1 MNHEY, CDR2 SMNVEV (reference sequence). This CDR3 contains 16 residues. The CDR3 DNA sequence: TGTGCCAGCAGTCCCGAGGGCCAAACAAGTTTTCGCGAGCAGTACTTC. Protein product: CASSPEGQTSFREQYF.

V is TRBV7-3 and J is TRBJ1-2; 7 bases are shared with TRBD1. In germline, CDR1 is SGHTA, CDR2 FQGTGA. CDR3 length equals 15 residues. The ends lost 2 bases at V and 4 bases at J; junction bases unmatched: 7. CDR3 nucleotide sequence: TGTGCCAGCAGCTTAGACAGGGAGTCGGGCTATGGCTACACCTTC. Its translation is CASSLDRESGYGYTF.

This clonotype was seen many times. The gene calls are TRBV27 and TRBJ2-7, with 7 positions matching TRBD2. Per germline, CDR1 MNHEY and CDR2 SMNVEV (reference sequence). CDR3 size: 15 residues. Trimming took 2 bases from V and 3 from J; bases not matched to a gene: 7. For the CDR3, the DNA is TGTGCCAGCAGTTTAGAGGCGGGAGTCGGCTACGAGCAGTACTTC. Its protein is CASSLEAGVGYEQYF.

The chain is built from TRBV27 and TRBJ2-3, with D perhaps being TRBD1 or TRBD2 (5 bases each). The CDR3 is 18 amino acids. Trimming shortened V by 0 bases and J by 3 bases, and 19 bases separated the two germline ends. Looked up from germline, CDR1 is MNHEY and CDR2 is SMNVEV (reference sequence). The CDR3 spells CASSLSGSRGRGTDTQYF. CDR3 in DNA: TGTGCCAGCAGTTTATCAGGCAGTAGGGGTCGGGGTACAGATACGCAGTATTTT.

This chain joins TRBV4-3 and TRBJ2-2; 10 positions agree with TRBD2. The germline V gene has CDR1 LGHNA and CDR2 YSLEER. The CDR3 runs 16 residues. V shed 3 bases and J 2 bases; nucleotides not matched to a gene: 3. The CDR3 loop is CASSHASGSNTGELFF. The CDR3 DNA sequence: TGCGCCAGCAGCCACGCTAGCGGGAGTAACACCGGGGAGCTGTTTTTT.

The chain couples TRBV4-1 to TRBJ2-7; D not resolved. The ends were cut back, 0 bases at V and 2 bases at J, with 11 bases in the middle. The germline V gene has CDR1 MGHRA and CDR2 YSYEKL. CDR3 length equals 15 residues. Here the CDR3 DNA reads TGCGCCAGCAGCCAAGAGCCAAGCTTGACCTACGAGCAGTACTTC. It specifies CASSQEPSLTYEQYF.

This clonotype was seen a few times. CDR3 bases: TGTGCCAGCAGCTTTCGTAGCGGCCCGTGGAATGAGCAGTTCTTC. This sequence encodes CASSFRSGPWNEQFF. The V call is TRBV5-6, the J call TRBJ2-1; D perhaps matches TRBD2 (6 bases). V dropped 2 bases and J dropped 7 bases, with 16 bases sitting between them. The CDR3 length is 15 residues. Germline-derived CDR1 and CDR2 are SGHDT and YYEEEE.

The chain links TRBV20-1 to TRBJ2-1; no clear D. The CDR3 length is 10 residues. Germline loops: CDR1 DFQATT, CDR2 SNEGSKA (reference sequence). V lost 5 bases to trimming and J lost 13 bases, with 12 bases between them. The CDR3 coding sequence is TGCAGTGCTCGAATGGGATATCAGTTCTTC. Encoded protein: CSARMGYQFF.

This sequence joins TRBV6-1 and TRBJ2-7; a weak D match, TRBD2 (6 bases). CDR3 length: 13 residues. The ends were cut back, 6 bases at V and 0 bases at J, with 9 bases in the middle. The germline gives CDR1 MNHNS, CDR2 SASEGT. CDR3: CASRRERSYEQYF. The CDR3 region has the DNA TGTGCCAGCAGACGGGAGCGCTCCTACGAGCAGTACTTC.

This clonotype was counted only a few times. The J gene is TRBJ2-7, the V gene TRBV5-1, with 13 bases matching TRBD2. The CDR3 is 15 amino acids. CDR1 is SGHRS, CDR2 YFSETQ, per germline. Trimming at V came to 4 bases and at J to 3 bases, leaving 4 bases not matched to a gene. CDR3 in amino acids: CASSPWTSGSYEQYF. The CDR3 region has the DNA TGCGCCAGCAGCCCCTGGACTAGCGGGAGCTACGAGCAGTACTTC.

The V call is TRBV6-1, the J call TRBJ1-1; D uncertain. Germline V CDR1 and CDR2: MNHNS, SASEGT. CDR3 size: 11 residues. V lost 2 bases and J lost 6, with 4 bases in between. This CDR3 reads CASSEIPEAFF. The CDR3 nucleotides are TGTGCCAGCAGTGAAATTCCTGAAGCTTTCTTT.

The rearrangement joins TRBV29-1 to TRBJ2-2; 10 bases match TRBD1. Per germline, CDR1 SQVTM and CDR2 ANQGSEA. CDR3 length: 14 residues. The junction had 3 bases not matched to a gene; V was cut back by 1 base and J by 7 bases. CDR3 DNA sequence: TGCAGCGTTGAAGGGGACAGGGGTGACGGGGAGCTGTTTTTT. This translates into CSVEGDRGDGELFF.